These 23 T cell receptor beta chains were sequenced from one sample in a study of regulatory T cells in long-lasting Graves disease (dated by TCRdb to the early 2020s). Explained via the paper, the time point label denotes: newly diagnosed GD, antithyroid drugs for less than 3 months. For both TCR sequencing and RNA sequencing, RNA was extracted from PBMCs using TRIzol. The library was prepared using multiplex PCR. The sequencer was an Illumina HiSeq 4000. To build TCR beta libraries, CDR3 regions were amplified by Arm-PCR using iRepertoire HTBI primers. The public reads were run again by TCRdb, first through fastp at Q25 and then through MiXCR, and only productive beta chains were kept. Each entry is one CDR3 protein sequence, shown with its most common DNA and genes. This sample lists fewer than 550,000 distinct CDR3 sequences; about 15% were detected once. The ten most abundant clones make up approximately 22% of the sample.

This sample was shared with a second study, whose subject was T cells in Graves' hyperthyroidism and ophthalmopathy.

Material: peripheral blood mononuclear cells (PBMCs), obtained at new diagnosis, from a patient treated with antithyroid drugs. Source of these receptors: a young woman with Graves disease. Donor details come from another sample of the same person, matched by shared clones.

This clonotype was found once. This likely traces to a read error, being one base from a far larger clone. The chain carries TRBV7-2 and TRBJ2-1; 7 nucleotides match TRBD1. The J call may be in error: the DNA end matches TRBJ2-4 better. The CDR3 length is 13 residues. Germline CDR1 SGHTA, CDR2 FQGNSA. For the CDR3, the DNA is TGTGCCAGCAGCTCTAACAGGGGAGACGTTCAGTACTTC. Translated, it gives CASSSNRGDVQYF.

The chain links TRBV7-6 to TRBJ1-1; D might be TRBD1 (5 bases). Germline values: CDR1 SGHVS, CDR2 FNYEAQ. CDR3 length: 13 residues. V was cut by 7 bases and J by 1 base, with 10 bases left in between. The CDR3 DNA sequence: TGTGCCAGCAATCAGGGAGGGAACACTGAAGCTTTCTTT. Its protein product is CASNQGGNTEAFF.

This rearrangement joins TRBV20-1 to TRBJ2-7, with D perhaps TRBD2 (6 bases). Germline CDR1 DFQATT, CDR2 SNEGSKA (reference sequence). Deletions cut 6 bases from V and 3 bases from J, with 12 bases between. This CDR3 has 12 amino acids. The CDR3 reads CSARAGYYEQYF. CDR3 bases: TGCAGTGCCAGGGCGGGGTACTACGAGCAGTACTTC.

The sample holds many counts of this clonotype. The V gene is TRBV5-1, the J gene TRBJ2-1; 7 nucleotides line up with TRBD2. CDR3 length: 17 amino acids. V trimming: 1 base; J trimming: 1 base; junction bases outside the gene matches: 8. Germline V gene data show CDR1 as SGHRS and CDR2 as YFSETQ. The CDR3 DNA sequence: TGCGCCAGCAGCTTGTTGTTGGTGGGAGGGTCCTACAATGAGCAGTTCTTC. Protein: CASSLLLVGGSYNEQFF.

This clonotype was seen ten or more times. This chain connects TRBV7-9 to TRBJ2-1, with 10 bases identical to TRBD2. The CDR3 consists of 14 residues. Looked up from germline, CDR1 is SEHNR and CDR2 is FQNEAQ (reference sequence). J lost 12 bases, V lost 8 bases, and 13 bases had no gene match. The DNA for the CDR3 is TGTGCCAGCGAGGATTCTAGCGGGAGAGGGGTGCAGTTCTTC. Translated, it gives CASEDSSGRGVQFF.

In this sample, this clonotype turned up a few times. The V call is TRBV6-2 or TRBV6-3, the J call TRBJ2-2; D is unresolved. Germline CDR1 MNHEY, CDR2 SVGEGT. The CDR3 extends over 14 amino acids. V gave up 2 bases and J gave up 4 bases, with 8 bases separating them. The CDR3 reads CASSYGRSTGELFF. The CDR3 DNA is TGTGCCAGCAGTTACGGCAGGAGCACCGGGGAGCTGTTTTTT.

The V call is TRBV11-1, the J call TRBJ1-1; no firm D call. The CDR3 totals 15 residues. Per the germline V gene, CDR1 is SGHAT and CDR2 is FQDESV (reference sequence). The V end was cut by 1 base, the J end by 5 bases, with 14 bases between. The CDR3 nucleotides read TGTGCCAGCAGCTTAGTAATCCAGGAAGGTACTGAAGCTTTCTTT. Its protein product is CASSLVIQEGTEAFF.

In its sample, this clonotype was seen a few times. The V and J genes are TRBV28 and TRBJ1-6; 7 nucleotides agree with TRBD1. V shed 5 bases and J 0 bases; nucleotides not matched to a gene: 10. This CDR3 region has 18 residues. Germline V gene lookup returns CDR1 MDHEN and CDR2 SYDVKM. As DNA, the CDR3 is TGTGCCAGCAGTCGAGCCGGGACAGTGATCTCCTATAATTCACCCCTCCACTTT. Translation gives CASSRAGTVISYNSPLHF.

This clonotype was detected ten times or more. The chain carries TRBV11-2 and TRBJ2-1; TRBD2 might be the D (7 bases). The CDR3 consists of 16 residues. Germline loops: CDR1 SGHAT, CDR2 FQNNGV. Trimming removed 1 base at V and 3 bases at J, with 13 bases between. CDR3 in amino acids: CASSLGSGGLYNEQFF. In nucleotides, the CDR3 is TGTGCCAGCAGCTTAGGGTCCGGGGGGCTCTACAATGAGCAGTTCTTC.

With respect to this clonotype: A much larger clonotype is one base distant, so this may be a read error. The rearrangement uses TRBV18 and TRBJ2-7, with a possible D match to TRBD1 (6 bases). This CDR3 is built from 15 residues. Germline V CDR1 and CDR2: KGHSH, LQKENI. V gave up 2 bases and J gave up 7 bases, with 18 bases separating them. In nucleotides, the CDR3 is TGTGCCAGCTCACCAGGGGGCGCGTCCTACAATGAGCAGTACTTC. Residues: CASSPGGASYNEQYF.

The gene calls are TRBV29-1 and TRBJ2-2; 12 nucleotides agree with TRBD1. Germline CDR1 reads SQVTM; CDR2 reads ANQGSEA. Losses at the gene ends were 5 bases for V and 3 bases for J; bases not matched to a gene: 7. This CDR3 has 16 amino acids. For the CDR3, the DNA is TGCAGCGTTTTGGGACAGGGGGCCATGGACACCGGGGAGCTGTTTTTT. As protein: CSVLGQGAMDTGELFF.

This clonotype has just a few counts. This rearrangement joins TRBV5-4 to TRBJ2-7; TRBD2 matches at 14 bases. Germline loops: CDR1 SGHNT, CDR2 YYREEE (reference sequence). The J segment lost 6 bases and the V segment lost 4 bases, leaving 6 bases of the junction unmatched. The CDR3 runs 15 residues. The CDR3 is CASSPGLAGAGEQYF. CDR3 coding DNA: TGTGCCAGCAGCCCGGGACTAGCGGGAGCGGGCGAGCAGTACTTC.

A note on this clonotype: A far larger clone is a single base away, which makes a read error likely. The CDR3 spells CASSLAGVGEQFF. The CDR3 nucleotides read TGTGCCAGCAGTCTAGCGGGAGTGGGAGAGCAGTTCTTC. The chain has TRBV12-3 or TRBV12-4 and TRBJ2-3; 10 nucleotides agree with TRBD2. Near its end, the DNA agrees better with TRBJ2-1, so the J call may be wrong. The CDR3 extends over 13 amino acids.

This clonotype was detected ten times or more. Here the CDR3 DNA reads TGTGCCAGCAGTGTGGAAGGAAGCAATCAGCCCCAGCATTTT. The encoded protein is CASSVEGSNQPQHF. The chain uses TRBV2 and TRBJ1-5; D gene unclear. Per germline, CDR1 SNHLY and CDR2 FYNNEI. The V end was cut by 4 bases, the J end by 1 base, with 8 bases between. The CDR3 contains 14 residues.

The CDR3 region is CASLNPSGTYNEQFF. The CDR3 DNA reads as TGCGCCAGCCTAAATCCTAGCGGGACCTACAATGAGCAGTTCTTC. The rearrangement uses TRBV5-1 and TRBJ2-1, with 9 bases identical to TRBD2. With V trimmed by 7 bases and J by 2 bases, 7 bases remained unmatched. This CDR3 is built from 15 residues. CDR1 and CDR2 (germline): SGHRS, YFSETQ.

Worth noting for this clonotype: A much larger clone differs by one base, so this may be a read error. V gene TRBV28 combines with J gene TRBJ2-3; maybe TRBD2 (6 bases). The last part of the DNA fits TRBJ2-5 better; the J call may be wrong. This CDR3 has 14 residues. The germline CDR1 and CDR2 sequences are MDHEN and SYDVKM. The CDR3 protein is CASSPGGFQEAQYF. The CDR3 DNA is TGTGCCAGCAGTCCCGGGGGATTCCAAGAGGCCCAGTACTTC.

This clonotype has a count of ten or more. This chain uses TRBV24-1 with TRBJ2-1, with D perhaps TRBD1 or TRBD2 (5 bases each). The ends were cut back, 4 bases at V and 2 bases at J, with 14 bases in the middle. Germline CDR1 is KGHDR and CDR2 is SFDVKD. CDR3 length: 16 amino acids. The DNA of the CDR3 is TGTGCCACCAGTGAGTCCGGGACCACCGCCTACAATGAGCAGTTCTTC. It specifies CATSESGTTAYNEQFF.

J is TRBJ2-1 and V is TRBV6-5, with D possibly being TRBD2 (5 bases). With 0 bases removed from V and 7 bases from J, the gap between germline ends came to 10 bases. This CDR3 has 14 residues. Germline loops: CDR1 MNHEY, CDR2 SVGAGI. This CDR3 reads CASSYSAELNEQFF. CDR3 coding DNA: TGTGCCAGCAGTTACTCAGCGGAGTTGAATGAGCAGTTCTTC.

The chain couples TRBV3-1 to TRBJ2-7; 13 nucleotides line up with TRBD2. V trimming: 8 bases; J trimming: 5 bases; junction bases outside the gene matches: 6. CDR3 length equals 14 residues. CDR1 LGHDT and CDR2 YNNKEL come from the germline V gene (reference sequence). The CDR3 region is CASGRTSGSNEQYF. CDR3 nucleotide sequence: TGTGCCAGCGGTCGGACTAGCGGGAGTAACGAGCAGTACTTC.

This clonotype has a count of ten or more. The chain links TRBV28 to TRBJ2-7; unclear D gene. This CDR3 is built from 14 residues. Per germline, CDR1 MDHEN and CDR2 SYDVKM. V was clipped by 5 bases and J by 2 bases, with 13 bases between them. The CDR3: CASSISGYAYEQYF. In nucleotides, the CDR3 is TGTGCCAGCAGTATCAGTGGATATGCCTACGAGCAGTACTTC.

The sample holds many counts of this clonotype. This rearrangement joins TRBV9 to TRBJ2-1; the match to TRBD2 covers 8 bases. The CDR3 covers 15 residues. In germline, CDR1 is SGDLS, CDR2 YYNGEE. V was pared by 4 bases and J by 1 base, with 4 bases of the junction left unmatched. CDR3 nucleotides: TGTGCCAGCAGCTCCCGACTAGCGTCCTACAATGAGCAGTTCTTC. It specifies CASSSRLASYNEQFF.

At least ten counts were recorded for this clonotype. The V and J genes are TRBV5-1 and TRBJ2-1; 8 bases agree with TRBD2. The trim removed 0 bases at V and 2 bases at J, leaving 4 bases unmatched. The CDR3 has 16 residues. Germline-derived CDR1 and CDR2 are SGHRS and YFSETQ. Written as DNA, the CDR3 is TGCGCCAGCAGCTTGGTTTCCGGGAGGGCCTACAATGAGCAGTTCTTC. Its translation is CASSLVSGRAYNEQFF.

This clonotype was counted many times. The chain uses TRBV28 and TRBJ2-3; 7 positions match TRBD2. From germline, CDR1 is MDHEN and CDR2 SYDVKM. Trimming removed 6 bases from V and 3 bases from J; junction bases left unmatched: 6. The CDR3 covers 14 residues. The chain's CDR3 is CASSPPGGTDTQYF. The CDR3 DNA is TGTGCCAGCAGCCCCCCCGGGGGGACAGATACGCAGTATTTT.